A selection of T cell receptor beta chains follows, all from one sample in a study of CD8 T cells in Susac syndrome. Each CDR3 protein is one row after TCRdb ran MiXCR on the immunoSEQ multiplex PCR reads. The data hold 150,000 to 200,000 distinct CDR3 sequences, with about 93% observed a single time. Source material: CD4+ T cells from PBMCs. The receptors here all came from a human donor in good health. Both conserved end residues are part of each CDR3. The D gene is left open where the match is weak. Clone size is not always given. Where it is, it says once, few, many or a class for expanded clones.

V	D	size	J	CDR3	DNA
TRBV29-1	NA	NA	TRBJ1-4	CSVEVGGSEKLFF	TGCAGCGTTGAAGTGGGAGGTAGTGAAAAACTGTTTTTT
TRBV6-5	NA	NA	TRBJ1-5	CASRLTVSNQPQHF	TGTGCCAGCAGGCTGACAGTTAGCAATCAGCCCCAGCATTTT
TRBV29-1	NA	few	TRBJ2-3	CSVQGRNTDTQYF	TGCAGCGTTCAAGGAAGAAACACAGATACGCAGTATTTT
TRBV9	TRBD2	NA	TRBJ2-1	CASSLPSGGSGSYNEQFF	TGTGCCAGCAGCTTGCCTAGCGGGGGGTCCGGCTCCTACAATGAGCAGTTCTTC
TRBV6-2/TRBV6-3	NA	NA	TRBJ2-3	CASSWGSGSDTQYF	TGTGCCAGCAGTTGGGGCAGCGGGTCGGATACGCAGTATTTT
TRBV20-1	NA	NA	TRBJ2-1	CSARVGTAYYNEQFF	TGCAGTGCTAGAGTTGGGACGGCCTATTACAATGAGCAGTTCTTC
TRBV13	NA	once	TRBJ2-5	CASSSMGRAGETQYF	TGTGCCAGCAGCTCAATGGGCCGGGCGGGGGAGACCCAGTACTTC
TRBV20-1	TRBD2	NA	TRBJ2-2	CSARVGGGTGELFF	TGCAGTGCTAGAGTCGGGGGAGGGACCGGGGAGCTGTTTTTT
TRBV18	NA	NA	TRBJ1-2	CASSLMVGEFYGYTF	TGTGCCAGCTCACTAATGGTCGGGGAATTCTATGGCTACACCTTC
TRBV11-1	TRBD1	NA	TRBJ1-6	CASSRDRGSTPLHF	TGTGCCAGCAGCCGGGACAGGGGATCAACACCCCTCCACTTT
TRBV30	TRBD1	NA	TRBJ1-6	CAWSETGGKLYNSPLHF	TGTGCCTGGAGCGAGACAGGGGGGAAACTCTATAATTCACCCCTCCACTTT
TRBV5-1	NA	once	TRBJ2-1	CASSLEASHSEQFF	TGCGCCAGCAGCTTGGAGGCTAGCCATAGTGAGCAGTTCTTC
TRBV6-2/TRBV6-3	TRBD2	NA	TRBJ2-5	CASSSRLARETQYF	TGTGCCAGCAGTTCTCGACTAGCGAGGGAGACCCAGTACTTC
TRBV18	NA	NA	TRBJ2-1	CASSPASSYNEQFF	TGTGCCAGCTCACCAGCGAGCTCCTACAATGAGCAGTTCTTC
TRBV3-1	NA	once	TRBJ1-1	CASSQGGGSTEAFF	TGTGCCAGCAGCCAAGGAGGGGGGAGCACTGAAGCTTTCTTT
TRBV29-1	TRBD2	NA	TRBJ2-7	CSATWGGVGEQYF	TGCAGCGCTACTTGGGGAGGGGTCGGCGAGCAGTACTTC
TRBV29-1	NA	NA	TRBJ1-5	CSVGNGENQPQHF	TGCAGCGTTGGGAACGGGGAGAATCAGCCCCAGCATTTT
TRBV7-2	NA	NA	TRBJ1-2	CASSSELRYSYTF	TGTGCCAGCAGTTCCGAGTTGAGGTATAGCTACACCTTC
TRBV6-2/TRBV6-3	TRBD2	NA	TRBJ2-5	CASRGTSGGNQETQYF	TGTGCCAGCCGAGGGACTAGCGGGGGAAACCAAGAGACCCAGTACTTC
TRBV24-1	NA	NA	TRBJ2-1	CATSDSLLQSEKFF	TGTGCCACCAGTGATTCACTACTACAATCGGAGAAGTTCTTC
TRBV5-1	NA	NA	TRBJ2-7	CASSDLSEAYEQYF	TGCGCCAGCAGCGACTTAAGTGAAGCCTACGAGCAGTACTTC
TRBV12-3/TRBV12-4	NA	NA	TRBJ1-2	CASSPEGNPNYGYTF	TGTGCCAGCAGTCCCGAGGGCAATCCTAACTATGGCTACACCTTC
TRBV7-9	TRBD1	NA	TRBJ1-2	CASSFWDRPADGYTF	TGTGCCAGCAGCTTTTGGGACAGGCCAGCAGATGGCTACACCTTC
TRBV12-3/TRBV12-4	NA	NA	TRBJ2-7	CASSTGRYEQYF	TGTGCCAGCAGCACAGGTCGCTACGAGCAGTACTTC
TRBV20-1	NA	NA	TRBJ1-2	CSARDLLRAGGYTF	TGCAGTGCTAGAGACTTGCTCAGGGCTGGCGGCTACACCTTC
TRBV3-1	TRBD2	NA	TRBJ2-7	CASSQRIVAGNEQYF	TGTGCCAGCAGCCAAAGGATAGTAGCGGGGAACGAGCAGTACTTC
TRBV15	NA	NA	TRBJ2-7	CATSRDYVEQYF	TGTGCCACCAGCAGAGATTACGTTGAGCAGTACTTC
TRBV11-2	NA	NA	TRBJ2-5	CASSLMWTPRETQYF	TGTGCCAGCAGCTTGATGTGGACACCTCGGGAGACCCAGTACTTC
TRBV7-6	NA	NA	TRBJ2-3	CASSASPSLLTDTQYF	TGTGCCAGCAGCGCCAGTCCTTCCCTCCTCACAGATACGCAGTATTTT
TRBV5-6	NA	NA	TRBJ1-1	CASSLDGRTTEAFF	TGTGCCAGCAGCTTGGACGGCAGAACGACTGAAGCTTTCTTT